The table lists the clone carrying this TCR beta chain with a few counts. The sample is drawn from a study of identical twins. The V gene lost 4 bases and the J gene lost 9 bases, with 22 bases spanning the gap. CDR1 and CDR2 (germline): MGHRA, YSYEKL. The CDR3 contains 16 residues. TCRdb ran MiXCR on the 5' RACE reads and lists one entry per CDR3 protein. The table has approximately 190,000 distinct CDR3 sequences, around a sixth seen once. The same sample was also used in a study of T cells expressing NK-cell markers. As that report states: CD3+CD56+NKG2C+, CD3+CD56+NKG2C- and CD3+CD56-NKG2C+ T cells, once sorted, supplied the TCR beta repertoires. There were seven HCMV-seropositive donors and one seronegative donor among the eight sequenced. HCMV specificity of the expanded NKG2C+ T cell clones was not established.

The receptor was derived from a woman between 18 and 30 years old in good health. Input material: CD8+ T cells sorted from blood. This chain uses TRBV4-1 with TRBJ2-1; D perhaps matches TRBD2 (5 bases). CDR3 amino acids: CASSLQVEASFAEQFF. The CDR3 region has the DNA TGCGCCAGCAGCCTCCAAGTTGAAGCTAGCTTCGCTGAGCAGTTCTTC.